Below, 7 T cell receptor beta chains from the same sample are listed, as sequenced in a study of T cell responses to AZD1222 COVID-19 vaccine. Generated by immunoSEQ multiplex PCR, the TCRdb table keeps only in-frame clones and is missing some. This table has 150,000 to 180,000 clones, over 85% appearing once. The material sequenced was peripheral blood, taken on day 0 of AZD1222 vaccination. These receptors came from an adult in good health.

The chain uses TRBV5-6 and TRBJ1-6, with TRBD1 identical over 7 bases. This CDR3 spans 13 amino acids. Germline CDR1 is SGHDT and CDR2 is YYEEEE. Trimming took 9 bases from V and 10 from J; bases not matched to a gene: 10. DNA of the CDR3: TGTGCCACCCGACAGGGCTGGGACTCACCCCTCCACTTT. As protein: CATRQGWDSPLHF.

In this sample, this clone turned up a few times. This chain links TRBV5-1 with TRBJ1-2; D remains unclear. Germline V lookup: CDR1 SGHRS, CDR2 YFSETQ. CDR3 length equals 15 residues. Trimming removed 3 bases from V and 6 bases from J, with 18 bases in between. The CDR3 loop is CASSSLGLRYDGYTF. CDR3 nucleotides: TGCGCCAGCAGCTCGCTCGGACTGAGGTATGATGGCTACACCTTC.

The chain links TRBV21-1 to TRBJ2-2; the DNA was not compared with TRBD1, the D call given in the table. TRBV21-1 is designated a pseudogene. This CDR3 is built from 17 residues. The CDR3, as DNA: TGTGCCAGCAGCAAAGAGAGGGACAGGGCGGACACCGGGGAGCTGTTTTTT. This translates into CASSKERDRADTGELFF.

The chain recombines TRBV7-3 with TRBJ2-3; D gene ambiguous. The CDR3 has 14 residues. Deletions cut 2 bases from V and 2 bases from J, with 8 bases between. Germline V gives CDR1 SGHTA, CDR2 FQGTGA. The CDR3 DNA sequence: TGTGCCAGCAGCTTAGGTCTAGACACAGATACGCAGTATTTT. Its translation: CASSLGLDTDTQYF. The whole variable domain, filled in from reference TRBV7-3 and TRBJ2-3, reads GAGVSQTPSNKVTEKGKYVELRCDPISGHTALYWYRQSLGQGPEFLIYFQGTGAADDSGLPNDRFFAVRPEGSVSTLKIQRTERGDSAVYLCASSLGLDTDTQYFGPGTRLTVL.

V is TRBV30 and J is TRBJ2-6; no definite D call. The germline CDR1 and CDR2 sequences are GTSNPN and SVGIG (reference sequence). This CDR3 has 13 residues. Trimming took 2 bases from V and 3 from J, leaving 5 bases between them. The CDR3 DNA follows: TGTGCCTGGAGTCCACTTGGGGCCAACGTCCTGACTTTC. Amino acids: CAWSPLGANVLTF. The complete variable domain, with remaining parts taken from reference TRBV30 and TRBJ2-6, reads SQTIHQWPATLVQPVGSPLSLECTVEGTSNPNLYWYRQAAGRGLQLLFYSVGIGQISSEVPQNLSASRPQDRQFILSSKKLLLSDSGFYLCAWSPLGANVLTFGAGSRLTVL.

V is TRBV7-8 and J is TRBJ1-5; 10 nucleotides align to TRBD1. V was clipped by 3 bases and J by 3 bases; unmatched bases: 2. CDR3 length: 15 amino acids. CDR1 and CDR2 from the germline V gene are SGHVS and FQNEAQ. CDR3 bases: TGTGCCAGCAGCTTTGGGACAGGGGTCAATCAGCCCCAGCATTTT. Translated: CASSFGTGVNQPQHF.

The chain recombines TRBV6-5 with TRBJ1-5, with D unclear. Trimming removed 8 bases at V and 10 bases at J, with 21 bases between. The germline V gene has CDR1 MNHEY and CDR2 SVGAGI. The CDR3 length is 14 residues. The CDR3 nucleotides are TGTGCCAGCGGCCCAGGCGGCAGCCTTCATCCCCAGCATTTT. Residues: CASGPGGSLHPQHF.